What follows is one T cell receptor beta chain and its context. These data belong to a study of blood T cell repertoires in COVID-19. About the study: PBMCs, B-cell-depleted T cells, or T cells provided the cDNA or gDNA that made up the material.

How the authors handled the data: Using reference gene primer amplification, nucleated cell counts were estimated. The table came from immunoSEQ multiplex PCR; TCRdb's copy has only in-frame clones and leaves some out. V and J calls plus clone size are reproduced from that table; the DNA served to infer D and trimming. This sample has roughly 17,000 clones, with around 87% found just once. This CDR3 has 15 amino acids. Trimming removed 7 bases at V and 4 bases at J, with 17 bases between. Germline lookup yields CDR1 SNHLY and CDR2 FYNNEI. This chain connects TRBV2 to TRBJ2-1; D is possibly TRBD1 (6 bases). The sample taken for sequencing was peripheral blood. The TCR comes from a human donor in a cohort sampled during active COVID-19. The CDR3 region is CASTKDSLPYNEQFF. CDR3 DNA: TGTGCCAGCACTAAGGACAGCCTACCATACAATGAGCAGTTCTTC.